This T cell receptor (beta chain) was recorded in a study of beta chain features in type 1 diabetes. Looked up from germline, CDR1 is SGDLS and CDR2 is YYNGEE. The CDR3 is 16 residues long. V dropped 4 bases and J dropped 6 bases, with 23 bases sitting between them. Expressed TCRB transcripts were sequenced after all isolated RNA was converted to cDNA. The assay was immunoSEQ multiplex PCR, and TCRdb's table has in-frame clones only and misses some. The data contain 600,000 or so clones, over 12% of them seen just once; the ten biggest clones take up roughly 0.04%. Study-level points and caveats: In all four CD4+ subsets, TCRB CDR3 length was significantly, moderately reduced in type 1 diabetes.

With regard to this clone: The target antigen is unknown.

Central memory, naive, regulatory and stem cell-like memory CD4+ cells were sorted by CD45RO/CCR7/CD25/CD127/CD95/CD27. The chain is built from TRBV9 and TRBJ2-7; the D call may be TRBD1 or TRBD2 (5 bases each). The TCR originated in a man younger than 35 with type 1 diabetes. Sequencing was carried out using naive CD4+ T cells from blood. The CDR3 nucleotides read TGTGCCAGCAGCCCACCCGCCGGGGCCGCTACGGGCGAGCAGTACTTC. It translates to CASSPPAGAATGEQYF.